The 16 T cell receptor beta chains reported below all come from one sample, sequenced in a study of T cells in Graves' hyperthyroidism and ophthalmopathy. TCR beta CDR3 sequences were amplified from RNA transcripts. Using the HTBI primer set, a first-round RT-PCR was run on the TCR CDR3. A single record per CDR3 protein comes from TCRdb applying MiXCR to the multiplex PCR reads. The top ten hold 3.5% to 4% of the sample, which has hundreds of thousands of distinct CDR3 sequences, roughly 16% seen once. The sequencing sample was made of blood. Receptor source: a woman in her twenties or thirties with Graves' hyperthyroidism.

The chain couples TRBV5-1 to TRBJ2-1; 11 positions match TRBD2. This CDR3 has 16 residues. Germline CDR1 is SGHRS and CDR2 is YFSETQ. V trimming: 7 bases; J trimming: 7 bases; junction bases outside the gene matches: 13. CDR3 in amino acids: CASALTSGARGNEQFF. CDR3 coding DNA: TGCGCCAGCGCCCTGACTAGCGGGGCCCGTGGGAATGAGCAGTTCTTC.

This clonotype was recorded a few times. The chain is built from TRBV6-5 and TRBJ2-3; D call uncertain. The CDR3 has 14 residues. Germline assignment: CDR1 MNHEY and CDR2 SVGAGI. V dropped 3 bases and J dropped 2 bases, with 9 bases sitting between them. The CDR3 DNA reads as TGTGCCAGCAGTTATAGGACCGACACAGATACGCAGTATTTT. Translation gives CASSYRTDTDTQYF.

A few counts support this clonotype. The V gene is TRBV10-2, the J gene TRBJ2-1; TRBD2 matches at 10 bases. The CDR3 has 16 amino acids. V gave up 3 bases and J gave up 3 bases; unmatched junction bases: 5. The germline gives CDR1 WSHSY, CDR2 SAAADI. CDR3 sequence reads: CASSELAGRDYNEQFF. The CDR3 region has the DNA TGCGCCAGCAGTGAACTAGCGGGGCGAGACTACAATGAGCAGTTCTTC.

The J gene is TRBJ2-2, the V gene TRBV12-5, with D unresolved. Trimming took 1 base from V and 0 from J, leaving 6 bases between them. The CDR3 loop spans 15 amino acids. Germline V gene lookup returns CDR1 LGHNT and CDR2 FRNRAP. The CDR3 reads CASGLGQTNTGELFF. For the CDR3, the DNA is TGTGCTAGTGGTTTGGGGCAGACGAACACCGGGGAGCTGTTTTTT.

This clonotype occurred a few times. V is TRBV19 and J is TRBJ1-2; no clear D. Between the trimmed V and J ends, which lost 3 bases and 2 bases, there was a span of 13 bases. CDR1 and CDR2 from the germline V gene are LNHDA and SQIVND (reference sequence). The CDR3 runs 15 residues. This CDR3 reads CASSIPLGRNYGYTF. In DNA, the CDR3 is TGTGCCAGTAGTATTCCCCTCGGACGGAACTATGGCTACACCTTC.

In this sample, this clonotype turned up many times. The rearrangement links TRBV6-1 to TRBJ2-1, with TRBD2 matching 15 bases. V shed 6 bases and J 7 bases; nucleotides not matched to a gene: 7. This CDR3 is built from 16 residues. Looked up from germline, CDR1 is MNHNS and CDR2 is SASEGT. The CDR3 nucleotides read TGTGCCAGCAGGAGCCCGGGACTAGCGGGAGGAAATGAGCAGTTCTTC. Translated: CASRSPGLAGGNEQFF.

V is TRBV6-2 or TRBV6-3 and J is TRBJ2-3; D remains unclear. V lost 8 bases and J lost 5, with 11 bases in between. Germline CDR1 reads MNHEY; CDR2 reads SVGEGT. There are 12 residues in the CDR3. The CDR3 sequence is CASRTPLDTQYF. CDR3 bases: TGTGCCAGCCGTACCCCGTTAGATACGCAGTATTTT.

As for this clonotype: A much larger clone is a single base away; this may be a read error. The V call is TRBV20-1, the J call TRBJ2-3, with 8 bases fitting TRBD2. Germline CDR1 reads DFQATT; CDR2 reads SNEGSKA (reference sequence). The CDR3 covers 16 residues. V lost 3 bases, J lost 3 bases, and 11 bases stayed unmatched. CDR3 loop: CSARALSGGPTDTQYF. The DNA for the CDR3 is TGCAGTGCTAGGGCCCTATCGGGAGGGCCGACAGATACGCAGTATTTT.

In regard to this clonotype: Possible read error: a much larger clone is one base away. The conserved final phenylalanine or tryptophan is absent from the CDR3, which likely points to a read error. In DNA form, the CDR3 reads TGTGCCAGCAGTTCCCGGCTAGGCTCCTACAATGAGCAGTTCCTC. Its translation is CASSSRLGSYNEQFL. This chain links TRBV28 with TRBJ2-1, with unresolved D. The CDR3 is made up of 15 amino acids. V was pared by 4 bases and J by 0 bases, with 10 bases between. Germline loops: CDR1 MDHEN, CDR2 SYDVKM.

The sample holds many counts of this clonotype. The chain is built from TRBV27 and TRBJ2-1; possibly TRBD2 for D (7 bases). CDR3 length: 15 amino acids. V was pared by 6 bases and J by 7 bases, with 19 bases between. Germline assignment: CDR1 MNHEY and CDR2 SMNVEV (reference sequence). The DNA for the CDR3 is TGTGCCAGCAGCGGGCGGGGGCGCAGTTTAAATGAGCAGTTCTTC. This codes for CASSGRGRSLNEQFF.

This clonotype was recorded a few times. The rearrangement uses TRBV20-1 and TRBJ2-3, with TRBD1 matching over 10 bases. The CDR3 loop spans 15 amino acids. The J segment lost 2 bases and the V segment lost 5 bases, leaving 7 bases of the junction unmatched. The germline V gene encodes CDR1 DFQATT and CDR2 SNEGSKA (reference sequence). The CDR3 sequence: CSAGFGQGVTDTQYF. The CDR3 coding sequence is TGCAGTGCTGGGTTCGGACAGGGGGTCACAGATACGCAGTATTTT.

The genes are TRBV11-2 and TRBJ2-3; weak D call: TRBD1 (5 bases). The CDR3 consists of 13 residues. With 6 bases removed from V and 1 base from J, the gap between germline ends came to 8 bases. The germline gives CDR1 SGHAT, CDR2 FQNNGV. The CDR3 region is CASRDIRTDTQYF. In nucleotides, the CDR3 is TGTGCCAGCAGGGACATCCGCACAGATACGCAGTATTTT.

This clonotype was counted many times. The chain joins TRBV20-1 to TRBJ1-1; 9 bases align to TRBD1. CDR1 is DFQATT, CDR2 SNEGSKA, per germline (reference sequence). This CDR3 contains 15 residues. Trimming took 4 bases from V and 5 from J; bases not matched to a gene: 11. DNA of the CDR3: TGCAGTGCTATACAGGGGGCGCTTGTACCTACTGAAGCTTTCTTT. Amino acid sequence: CSAIQGALVPTEAFF.

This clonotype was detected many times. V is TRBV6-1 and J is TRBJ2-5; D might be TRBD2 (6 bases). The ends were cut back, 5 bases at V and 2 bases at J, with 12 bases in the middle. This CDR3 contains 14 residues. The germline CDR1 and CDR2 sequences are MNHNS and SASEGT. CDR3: CASSRGTGQETQYF. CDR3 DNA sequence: TGTGCCAGCAGTCGGGGGACGGGACAAGAGACCCAGTACTTC.

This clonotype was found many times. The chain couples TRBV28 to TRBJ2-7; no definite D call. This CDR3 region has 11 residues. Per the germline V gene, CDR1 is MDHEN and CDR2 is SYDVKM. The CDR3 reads CASGPYYEQYF. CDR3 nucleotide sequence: TGTGCATCCGGGCCCTACTACGAGCAGTACTTC.

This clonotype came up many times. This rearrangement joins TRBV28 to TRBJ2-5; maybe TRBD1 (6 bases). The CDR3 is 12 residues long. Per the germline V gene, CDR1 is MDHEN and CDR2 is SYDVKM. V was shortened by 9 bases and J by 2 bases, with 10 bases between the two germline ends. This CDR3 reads CARWTEQETQYF. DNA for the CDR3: TGTGCCAGATGGACAGAGCAAGAGACCCAGTACTTC.